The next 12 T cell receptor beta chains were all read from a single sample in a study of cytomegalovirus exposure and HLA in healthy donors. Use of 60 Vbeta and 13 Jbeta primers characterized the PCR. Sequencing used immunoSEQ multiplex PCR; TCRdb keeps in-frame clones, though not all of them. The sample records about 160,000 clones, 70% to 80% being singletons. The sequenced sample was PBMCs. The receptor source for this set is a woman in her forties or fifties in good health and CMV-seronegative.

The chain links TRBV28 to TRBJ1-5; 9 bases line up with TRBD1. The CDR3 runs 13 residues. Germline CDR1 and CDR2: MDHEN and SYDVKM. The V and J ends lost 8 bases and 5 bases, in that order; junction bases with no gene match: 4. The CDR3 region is CASSGTGHQPQHF. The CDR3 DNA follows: TGTGCCAGCTCCGGGACAGGGCATCAGCCCCAGCATTTT. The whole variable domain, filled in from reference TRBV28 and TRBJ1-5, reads DVKVTQSSRYLVKRTGEKVFLECVQDMDHENMFWYRQDPGLGLRLIYFSYDVKMKEKGDIPEGYSVSREKKERFSLILESASTNQTSMYLCASSGTGHQPQHFGDGTRLSIL.

CDR3 nucleotide sequence: TGTGCCAGCAGCGCTGGACTAGCGGGCCCCTCCTACGAGCAGTACTTC. Its translation is CASSAGLAGPSYEQYF. The chain couples TRBV5-6 to TRBJ2-5, with 11 nucleotides matching TRBD2. The tail of the sequence fits TRBJ2-7 better, so the J call may be wrong. CDR3 length equals 16 residues. Germline V gene sequence: CDR1 SGHDT, CDR2 YYEEEE.

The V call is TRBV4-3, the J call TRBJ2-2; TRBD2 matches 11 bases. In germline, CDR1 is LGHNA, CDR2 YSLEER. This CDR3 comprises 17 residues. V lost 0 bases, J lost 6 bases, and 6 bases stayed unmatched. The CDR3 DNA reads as TGCGCCAGCAGCCAAGATCTACTAGCGGGAGTAGCCGGGGAGCTGTTTTTT. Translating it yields CASSQDLLAGVAGELFF.

The CDR3, as DNA: TGTGCCAGCAGCCCCCATCTGGTTAGAAACACTGAAGCTTTCTTT. This encodes CASSPHLVRNTEAFF. This chain uses TRBV7-6 with TRBJ1-1; D is uncertain. Trimming took 5 bases from V and 2 from J, leaving 15 bases between them. The germline V gene has CDR1 SGHVS and CDR2 FNYEAQ. The CDR3 contains 15 residues.

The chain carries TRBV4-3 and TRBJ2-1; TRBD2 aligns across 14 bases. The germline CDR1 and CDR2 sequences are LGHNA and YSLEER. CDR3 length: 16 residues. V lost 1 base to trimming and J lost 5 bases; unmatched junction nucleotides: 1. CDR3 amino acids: CASSQGLAGGHNEQFF. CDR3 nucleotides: TGCGCCAGCAGCCAAGGACTAGCGGGGGGGCACAATGAGCAGTTCTTC.

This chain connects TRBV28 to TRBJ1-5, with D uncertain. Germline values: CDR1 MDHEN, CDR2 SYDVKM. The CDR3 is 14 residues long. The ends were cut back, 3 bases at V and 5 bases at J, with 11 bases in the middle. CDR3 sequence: CASSFFERDQPQHF. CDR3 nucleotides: TGTGCCAGCAGTTTCTTTGAGCGGGATCAGCCCCAGCATTTT. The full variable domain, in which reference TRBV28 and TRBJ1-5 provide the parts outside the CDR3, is DVKVTQSSRYLVKRTGEKVFLECVQDMDHENMFWYRQDPGLGLRLIYFSYDVKMKEKGDIPEGYSVSREKKERFSLILESASTNQTSMYLCASSFFERDQPQHFGDGTRLSIL.

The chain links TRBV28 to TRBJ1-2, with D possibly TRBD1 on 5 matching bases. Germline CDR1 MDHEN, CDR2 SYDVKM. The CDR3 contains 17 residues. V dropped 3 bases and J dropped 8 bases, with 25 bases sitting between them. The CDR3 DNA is TGTGCCAGCAGTTTTGGGGGAGGCCTCGGGTTAGTGGAGGGCTACACCTTC. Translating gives CASSFGGGLGLVEGYTF.

The CDR3 sequence: CASSITQGAGNQPQHF. DNA of the CDR3: TGTGCCAGTAGTATTACGCAGGGGGCCGGCAATCAGCCCCAGCATTTT. The chain couples TRBV19 to TRBJ1-5, with 8 bases lining up with TRBD1. Per the germline V gene, CDR1 is LNHDA and CDR2 is SQIVND (reference sequence). V was pared by 3 bases and J by 2 bases, with 6 bases of the junction left unmatched. This CDR3 comprises 16 residues. The variable domain in full, with the rest retrieved from reference TRBV19 and TRBJ1-5, is DGGITQSPKYLFRKEGQNVTLSCEQNLNHDAMYWYRQDPGQGLRLIYYSQIVNDFQKGDIAEGYSVSREKKESFPLTVTSAQKNPTAFYLCASSITQGAGNQPQHFGDGTRLSIL.

The CDR3 sequence: CASRQPGVGNEQFF. The CDR3, as DNA: TGTGCCAGCAGGCAGCCAGGGGTTGGCAATGAGCAGTTCTTC. The V call is TRBV7-2, the J call TRBJ2-1; the D gene is possibly TRBD1 (6 bases). Per the germline V gene, CDR1 is SGHTA and CDR2 is FQGNSA. V was shortened by 6 bases and J by 6 bases, with 15 bases between the two germline ends. This CDR3 contains 14 residues.

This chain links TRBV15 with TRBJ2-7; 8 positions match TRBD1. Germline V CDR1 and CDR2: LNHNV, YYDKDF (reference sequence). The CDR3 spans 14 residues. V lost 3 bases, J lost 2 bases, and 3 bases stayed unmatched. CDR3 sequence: CATSSRDRTYEQYF. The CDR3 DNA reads TGTGCCACCAGCAGCCGGGACAGGACCTACGAGCAGTACTTC.

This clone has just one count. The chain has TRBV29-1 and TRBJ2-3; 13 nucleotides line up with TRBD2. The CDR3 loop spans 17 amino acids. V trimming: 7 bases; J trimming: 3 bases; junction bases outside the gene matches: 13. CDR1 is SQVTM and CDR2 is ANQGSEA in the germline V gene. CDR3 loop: CSADRRLAGGQTDTQYF. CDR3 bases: TGCAGCGCCGATCGCCGACTAGCGGGGGGACAAACAGATACGCAGTATTTT.

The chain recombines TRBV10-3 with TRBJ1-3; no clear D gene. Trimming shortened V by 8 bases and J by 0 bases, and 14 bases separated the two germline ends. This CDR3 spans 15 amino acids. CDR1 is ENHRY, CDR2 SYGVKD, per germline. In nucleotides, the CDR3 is TGTGCCATCGTCACGGGGTCTCCCTCTGGAAACACCATATATTTT. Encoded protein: CAIVTGSPSGNTIYF.